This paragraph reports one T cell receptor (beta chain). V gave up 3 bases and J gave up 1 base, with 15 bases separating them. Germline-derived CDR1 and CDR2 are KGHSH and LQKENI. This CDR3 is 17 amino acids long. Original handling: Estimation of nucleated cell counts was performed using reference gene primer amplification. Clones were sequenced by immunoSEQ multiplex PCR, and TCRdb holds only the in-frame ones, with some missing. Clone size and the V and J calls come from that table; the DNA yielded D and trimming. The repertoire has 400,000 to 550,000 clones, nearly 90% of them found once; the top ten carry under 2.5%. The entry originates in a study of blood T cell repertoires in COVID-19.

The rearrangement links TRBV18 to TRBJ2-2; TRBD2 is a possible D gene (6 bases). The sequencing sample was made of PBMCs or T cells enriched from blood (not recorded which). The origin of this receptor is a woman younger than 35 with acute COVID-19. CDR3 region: CASSPRVLAQNTGELFF. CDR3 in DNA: TGTGCCAGCTCACCCCGGGTCCTAGCGCAGAACACCGGGGAGCTGTTTTTT.